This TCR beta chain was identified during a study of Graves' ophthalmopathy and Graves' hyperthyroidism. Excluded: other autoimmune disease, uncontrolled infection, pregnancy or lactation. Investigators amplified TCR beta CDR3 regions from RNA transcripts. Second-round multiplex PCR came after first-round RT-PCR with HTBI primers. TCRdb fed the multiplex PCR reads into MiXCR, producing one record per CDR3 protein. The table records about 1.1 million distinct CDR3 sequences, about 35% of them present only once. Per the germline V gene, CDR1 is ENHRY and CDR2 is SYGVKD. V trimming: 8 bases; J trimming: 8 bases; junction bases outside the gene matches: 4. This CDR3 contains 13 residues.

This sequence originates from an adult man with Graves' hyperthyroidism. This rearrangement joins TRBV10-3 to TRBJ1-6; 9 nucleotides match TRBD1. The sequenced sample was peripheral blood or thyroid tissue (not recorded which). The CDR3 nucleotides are TGTGCCATCTTACAGGGGGCCGATTCACCCCTCCACTTT. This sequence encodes CAILQGADSPLHF.